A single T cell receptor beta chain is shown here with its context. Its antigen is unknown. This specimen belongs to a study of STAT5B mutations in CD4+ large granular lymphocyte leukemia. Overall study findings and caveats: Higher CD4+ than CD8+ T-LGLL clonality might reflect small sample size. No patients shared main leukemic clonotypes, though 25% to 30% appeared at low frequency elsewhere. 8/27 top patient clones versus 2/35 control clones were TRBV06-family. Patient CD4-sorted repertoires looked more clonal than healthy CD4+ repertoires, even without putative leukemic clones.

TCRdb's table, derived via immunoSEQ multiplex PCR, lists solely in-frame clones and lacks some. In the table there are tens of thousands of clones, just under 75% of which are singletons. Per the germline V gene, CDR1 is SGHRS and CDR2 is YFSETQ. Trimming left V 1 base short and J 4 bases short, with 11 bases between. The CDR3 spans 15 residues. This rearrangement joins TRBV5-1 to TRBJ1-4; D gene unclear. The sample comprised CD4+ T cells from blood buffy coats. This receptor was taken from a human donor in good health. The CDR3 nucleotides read TGCGCCAGCAGCTTGTGGGGTTACGATAATGAAAAACTGTTTTTT. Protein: CASSLWGYDNEKLFF.